This TCR beta chain was obtained from a study of shared clonotypes between healthy human individuals. Study-level findings and limits: The study found about 5% of naive CD4 clonotypes shared across four donors.

Clones were sequenced by immunoSEQ multiplex PCR, and TCRdb holds only the in-frame ones, with some missing. There are over 950,000 clones in the sample; approximately 80% occur only once, and approximately 0.95% lies in the top ten. This CDR3 region has 14 residues. V was trimmed by 3 bases and J by 1 base, leaving 9 bases between them. Germline V lookup: CDR1 LNHDA, CDR2 SQIVND (reference sequence). This clone has at least ten counts. The antigen remains undetermined. The rearrangement joins TRBV19 to TRBJ2-5; the D gene is possibly TRBD2 (6 bases). Specimen: memory CD4+ T cells from PBMCs. Subset indicated: CD45RA-negative fraction. This TCR derives from a man between 18 and 35 years old in good health. Some clones in this sample may be carry-over from other donors' samples. Here the CDR3 reads CASSIIGGQETQYF. DNA of the CDR3: TGTGCCAGTAGTATTATCGGGGGCCAAGAGACCCAGTACTTC.